This T cell receptor (beta chain) came from a study of cytomegalovirus exposure and HLA in healthy donors. Study-level background: The same platform was used for the 110 or so validation repertoires as for the approximately 610 first-cohort repertoires, as reported in a later analysis. Study findings and constraints: Reportedly, cytomegalovirus status was diagnosed with high sensitivity and specificity.

Sequencing used immunoSEQ multiplex PCR; TCRdb keeps in-frame clones, though not all of them. The repertoire holds approximately 150,000 clones, with 85% to 90% as singletons. The ends lost 5 bases at V and 4 bases at J; junction bases unmatched: 12. CDR3 size: 17 residues. Germline values: CDR1 SGHVS, CDR2 FNYEAQ. As for this clone: Antigen specificity is unknown.

Separate from the roughly 720-subject first cohort was the roughly 130-subject validation cohort, to which the donors belonged. The gene calls are TRBV7-6 and TRBJ2-1; 9 positions agree with TRBD1. This sequence was found in a man between 18 and 29 years old in good health and CMV-seropositive. Material for sequencing was PBMCs. CDR3 sequence reads: CASSATGGAKTYNEQFF. CDR3 DNA: TGTGCCAGCAGCGCTACAGGGGGCGCAAAAACTTACAATGAGCAGTTCTTC.